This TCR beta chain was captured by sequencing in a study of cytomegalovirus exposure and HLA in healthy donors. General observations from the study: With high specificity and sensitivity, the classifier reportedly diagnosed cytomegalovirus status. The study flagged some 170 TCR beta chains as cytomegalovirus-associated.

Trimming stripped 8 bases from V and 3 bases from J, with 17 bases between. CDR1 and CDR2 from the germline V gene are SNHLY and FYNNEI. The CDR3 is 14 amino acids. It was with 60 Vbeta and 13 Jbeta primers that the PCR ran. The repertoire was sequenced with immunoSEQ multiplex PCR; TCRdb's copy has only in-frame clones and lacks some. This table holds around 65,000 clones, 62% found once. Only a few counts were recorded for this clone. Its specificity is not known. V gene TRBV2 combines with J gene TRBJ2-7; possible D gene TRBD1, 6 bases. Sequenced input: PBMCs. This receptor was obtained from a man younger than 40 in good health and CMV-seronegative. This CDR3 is CASQGDINIYEQYF. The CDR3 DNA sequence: TGTGCCAGCCAAGGGGACATCAATATCTACGAGCAGTACTTC. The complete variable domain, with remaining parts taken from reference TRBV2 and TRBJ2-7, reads EPEVTQTPSHQVTQMGQEVILRCVPISNHLYFYWYRQILGQKVEFLVSFYNNEISEKSEIFDDQFSVERPDGSNFTLKIRSTKLEDSAMYFCASQGDINIYEQYFGPGTRLTVT.